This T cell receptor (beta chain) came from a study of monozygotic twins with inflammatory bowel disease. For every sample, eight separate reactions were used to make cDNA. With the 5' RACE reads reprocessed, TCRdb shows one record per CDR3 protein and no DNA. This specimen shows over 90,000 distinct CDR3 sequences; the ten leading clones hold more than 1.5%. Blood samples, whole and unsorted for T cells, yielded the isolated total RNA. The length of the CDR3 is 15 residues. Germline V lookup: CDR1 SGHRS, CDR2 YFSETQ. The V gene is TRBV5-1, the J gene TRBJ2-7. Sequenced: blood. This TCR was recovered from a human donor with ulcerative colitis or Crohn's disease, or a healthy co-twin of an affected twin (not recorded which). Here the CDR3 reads CASSLALKRVDEQYF.